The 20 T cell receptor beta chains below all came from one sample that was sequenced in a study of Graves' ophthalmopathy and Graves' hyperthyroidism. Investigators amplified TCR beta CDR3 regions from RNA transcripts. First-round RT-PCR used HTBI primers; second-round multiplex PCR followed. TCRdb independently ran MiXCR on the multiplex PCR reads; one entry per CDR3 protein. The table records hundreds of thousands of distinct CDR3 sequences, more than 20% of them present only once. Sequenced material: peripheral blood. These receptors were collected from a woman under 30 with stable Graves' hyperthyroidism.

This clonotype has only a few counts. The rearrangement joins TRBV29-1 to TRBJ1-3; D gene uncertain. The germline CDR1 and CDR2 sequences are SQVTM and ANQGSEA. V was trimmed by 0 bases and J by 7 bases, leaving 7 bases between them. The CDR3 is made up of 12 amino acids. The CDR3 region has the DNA TGCAGCGTTGAAGAGGAGGGCAACACCATATATTTT. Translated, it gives CSVEEEGNTIYF.

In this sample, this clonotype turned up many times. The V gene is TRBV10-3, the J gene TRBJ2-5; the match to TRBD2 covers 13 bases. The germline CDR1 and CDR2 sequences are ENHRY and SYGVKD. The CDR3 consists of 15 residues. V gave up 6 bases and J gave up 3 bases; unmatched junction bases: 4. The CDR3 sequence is CAIRTGLAGEETQYF. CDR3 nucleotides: TGTGCCATCAGGACCGGACTAGCGGGAGAAGAGACCCAGTACTTC.

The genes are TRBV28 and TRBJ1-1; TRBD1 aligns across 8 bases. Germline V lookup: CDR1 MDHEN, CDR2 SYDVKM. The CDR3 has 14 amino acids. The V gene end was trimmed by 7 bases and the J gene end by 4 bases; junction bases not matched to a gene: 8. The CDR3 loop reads CASTPGQVPTEAFF. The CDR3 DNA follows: TGTGCCAGCACCCCGGGACAGGTGCCCACTGAAGCTTTCTTT.

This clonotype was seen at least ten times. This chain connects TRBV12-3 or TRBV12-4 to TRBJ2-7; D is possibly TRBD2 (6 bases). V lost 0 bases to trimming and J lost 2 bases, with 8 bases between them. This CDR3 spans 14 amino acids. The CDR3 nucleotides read TGTGCCAGCAGTTTAGCGGGAGGCGCCTACGAGCAGTACTTC. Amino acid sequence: CASSLAGGAYEQYF.

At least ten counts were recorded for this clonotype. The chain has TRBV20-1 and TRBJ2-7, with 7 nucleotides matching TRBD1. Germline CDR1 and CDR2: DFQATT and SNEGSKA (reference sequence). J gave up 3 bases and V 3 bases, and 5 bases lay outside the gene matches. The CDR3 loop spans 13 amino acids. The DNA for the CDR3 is TGCAGTGCTAGGCTACAGGGGCTCTACGAGCAGTACTTC. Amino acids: CSARLQGLYEQYF.

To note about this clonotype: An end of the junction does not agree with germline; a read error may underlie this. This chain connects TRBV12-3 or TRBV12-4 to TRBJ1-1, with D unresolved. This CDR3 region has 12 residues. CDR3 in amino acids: CASSLGGTEACF. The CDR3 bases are TGTGCCAGCAGTTTAGGTGGCACTGAAGCTTGCTTT.

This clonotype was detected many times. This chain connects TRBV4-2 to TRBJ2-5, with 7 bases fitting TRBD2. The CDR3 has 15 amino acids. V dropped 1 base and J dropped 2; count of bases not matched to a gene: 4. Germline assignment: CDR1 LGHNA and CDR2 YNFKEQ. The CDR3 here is CASSQGPAGQETQYF. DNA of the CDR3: TGTGCCAGCAGCCAAGGTCCAGCGGGGCAAGAGACCCAGTACTTC.

DNA of the CDR3: TGTGCCAGCAGCCCAACCAAGAGCACCGGGGAGCTGTTTTTT. Encoded protein: CASSPTKSTGELFF. V is TRBV11-2 and J is TRBJ2-2; D remains ambiguous. There are 14 residues in the CDR3. Per germline, CDR1 SGHAT and CDR2 FQNNGV. Trimming left V 5 bases short and J 4 bases short, with 11 bases between. Variable domain in full (rest from reference TRBV11-2 and TRBJ2-2): EAGVAQSPRYKIIEKRQSVAFWCNPISGHATLYWYQQILGQGPKLLIQFQNNGVVDDSQLPKDRFSAERLKGVDSTLKIQPAKLEDSAVYLCASSPTKSTGELFFGEGSRLTVL.

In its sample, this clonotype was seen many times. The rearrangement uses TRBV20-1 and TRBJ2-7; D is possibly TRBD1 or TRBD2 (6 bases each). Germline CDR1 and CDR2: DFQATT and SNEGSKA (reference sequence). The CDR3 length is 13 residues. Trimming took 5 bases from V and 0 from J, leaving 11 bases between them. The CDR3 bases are TGCAGTGCTCTCACGGGGGCCTCCTACGAGCAGTACTTC. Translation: CSALTGASYEQYF.

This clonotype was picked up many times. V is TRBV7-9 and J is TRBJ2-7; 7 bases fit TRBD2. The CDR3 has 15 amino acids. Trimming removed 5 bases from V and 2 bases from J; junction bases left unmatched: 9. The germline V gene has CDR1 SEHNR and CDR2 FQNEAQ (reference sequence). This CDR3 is CASSLRLAGPYEQYF. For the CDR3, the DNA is TGTGCCAGCAGCCTAAGACTAGCCGGCCCCTACGAGCAGTACTTC. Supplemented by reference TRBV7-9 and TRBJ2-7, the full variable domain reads DTGVSQNPRHKITKRGQNVTFRCDPISEHNRLYWYRQTLGQGPEFLTYFQNEAQLEKSRLLSDRFSAERPKGSFSTLEIQRTEQGDSAMYLCASSLRLAGPYEQYFGPGTRLTVT.

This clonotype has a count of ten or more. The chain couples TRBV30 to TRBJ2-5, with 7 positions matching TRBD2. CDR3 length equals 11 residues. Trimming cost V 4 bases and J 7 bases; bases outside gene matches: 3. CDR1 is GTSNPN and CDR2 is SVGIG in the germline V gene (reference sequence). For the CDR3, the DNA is TGTGCCTGGAACTCGGGAGGGACCCAGTACTTC. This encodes CAWNSGGTQYF.

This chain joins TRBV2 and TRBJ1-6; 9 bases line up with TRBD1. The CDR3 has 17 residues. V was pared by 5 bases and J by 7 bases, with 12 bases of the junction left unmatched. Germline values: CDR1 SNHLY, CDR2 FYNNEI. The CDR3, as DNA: TGTGCCAGCAGTAATGCCAAGGACAGGGGAAAGAATTCACCCCTCCACTTT. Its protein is CASSNAKDRGKNSPLHF. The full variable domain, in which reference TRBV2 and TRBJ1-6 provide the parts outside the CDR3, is EPEVTQTPSHQVTQMGQEVILRCVPISNHLYFYWYRQILGQKVEFLVSFYNNEISEKSEIFDDQFSVERPDGSNFTLKIRSTKLEDSAMYFCASSNAKDRGKNSPLHFGNGTRLTVT.

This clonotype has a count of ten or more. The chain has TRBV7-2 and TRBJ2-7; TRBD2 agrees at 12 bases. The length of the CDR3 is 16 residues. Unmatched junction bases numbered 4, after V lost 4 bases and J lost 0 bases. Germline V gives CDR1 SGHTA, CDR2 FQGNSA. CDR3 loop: CASSSRTSGNSYEQYF. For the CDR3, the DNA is TGTGCCAGCAGCTCCCGGACTAGCGGGAACTCCTACGAGCAGTACTTC.

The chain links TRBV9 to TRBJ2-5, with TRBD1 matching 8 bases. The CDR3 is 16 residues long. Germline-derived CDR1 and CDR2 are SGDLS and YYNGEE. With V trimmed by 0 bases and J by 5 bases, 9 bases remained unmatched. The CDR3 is CASSVGPRGLGETQYF. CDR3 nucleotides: TGTGCCAGCAGCGTAGGGCCCAGGGGGCTAGGGGAGACCCAGTACTTC.

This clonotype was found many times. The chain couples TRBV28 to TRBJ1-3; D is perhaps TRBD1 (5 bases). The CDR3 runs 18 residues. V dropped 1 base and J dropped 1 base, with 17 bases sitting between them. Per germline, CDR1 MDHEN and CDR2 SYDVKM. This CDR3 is CASSLYGGYRPSGNTIYF. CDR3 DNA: TGTGCCAGCAGTTTATACGGGGGTTATCGCCCTTCTGGAAACACCATATATTTT.

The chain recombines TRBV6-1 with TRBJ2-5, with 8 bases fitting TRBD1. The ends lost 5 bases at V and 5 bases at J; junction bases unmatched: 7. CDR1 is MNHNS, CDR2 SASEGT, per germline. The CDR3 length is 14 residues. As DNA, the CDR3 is TGTGCCAGCAGTACACGGGACAGGTTCGAGACCCAGTACTTC. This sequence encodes CASSTRDRFETQYF.

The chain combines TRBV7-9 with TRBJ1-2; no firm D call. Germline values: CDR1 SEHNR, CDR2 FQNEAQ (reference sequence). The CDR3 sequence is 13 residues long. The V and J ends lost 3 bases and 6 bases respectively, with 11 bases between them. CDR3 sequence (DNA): TGTGCCAGCAGCTTGTATGAAAGGGATGGCTACACCTTC. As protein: CASSLYERDGYTF. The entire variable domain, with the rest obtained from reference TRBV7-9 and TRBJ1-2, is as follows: DTGVSQNPRHKITKRGQNVTFRCDPISEHNRLYWYRQTLGQGPEFLTYFQNEAQLEKSRLLSDRFSAERPKGSFSTLEIQRTEQGDSAMYLCASSLYERDGYTFGSGTRLTVV.

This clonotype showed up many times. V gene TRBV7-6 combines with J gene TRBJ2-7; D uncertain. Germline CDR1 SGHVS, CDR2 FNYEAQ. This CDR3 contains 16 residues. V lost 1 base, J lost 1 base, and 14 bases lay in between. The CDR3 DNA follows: TGTGCCAGCAGCTTAGGAGTACCTGGAAATTCCTACGAGCAGTACTTC. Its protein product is CASSLGVPGNSYEQYF.

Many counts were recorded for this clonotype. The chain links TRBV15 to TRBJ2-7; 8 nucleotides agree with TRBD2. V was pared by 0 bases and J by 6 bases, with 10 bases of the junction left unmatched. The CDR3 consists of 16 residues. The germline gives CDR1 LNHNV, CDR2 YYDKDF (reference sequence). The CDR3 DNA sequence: TGTGCCACCAGCAGAGATTGGGGTAGCGGGAAGATCGAGCAGTACTTC. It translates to CATSRDWGSGKIEQYF.

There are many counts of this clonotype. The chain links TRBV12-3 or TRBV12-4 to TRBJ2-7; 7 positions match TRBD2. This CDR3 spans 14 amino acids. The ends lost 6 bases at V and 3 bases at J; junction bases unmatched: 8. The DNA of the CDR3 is TGTGCCAGCAGGGGGAGCGGGGCCTTCTACGAGCAGTACTTC. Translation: CASRGSGAFYEQYF.